This TCR beta chain was profiled in a study of cytomegalovirus exposure and HLA in healthy donors. With 60 Vbeta and 13 Jbeta primers, the PCR was carried out. Sequencing was performed with immunoSEQ multiplex PCR; in TCRdb, only in-frame clones are kept and a portion is missing. The table lists 90,000 to 110,000 clones, approximately 71% of them singletons. The V gene's germline CDR1 is WNHNN and CDR2 SYGVQD (reference sequence). The germline V and J ends were trimmed by 3 bases and 0 bases, with 14 bases remaining between them. CDR3 length: 17 residues. The source material was PBMCs. V usage is TRBV10-1 and J usage is TRBJ1-4, with unresolved D. The sequence was collected from a woman between 65 and 79 years old in good health and CMV-seropositive. The CDR3 region is CASSDVEGDATNEKLFF. The CDR3 nucleotides read TGCGCCAGCAGTGATGTAGAGGGCGATGCAACTAATGAAAAACTGTTTTTT.